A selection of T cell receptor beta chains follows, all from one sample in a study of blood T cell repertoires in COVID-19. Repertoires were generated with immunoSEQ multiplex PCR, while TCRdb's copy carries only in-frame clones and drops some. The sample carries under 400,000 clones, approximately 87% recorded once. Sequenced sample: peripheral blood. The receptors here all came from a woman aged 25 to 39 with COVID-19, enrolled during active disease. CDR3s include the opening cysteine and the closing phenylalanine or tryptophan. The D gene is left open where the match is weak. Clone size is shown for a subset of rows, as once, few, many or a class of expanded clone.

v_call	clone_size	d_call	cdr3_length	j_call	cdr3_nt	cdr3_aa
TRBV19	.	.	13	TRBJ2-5	TGTGCCAGTAGTATGGTGGGGGCCGAGACCCAGTACTTC	CASSMVGAETQYF
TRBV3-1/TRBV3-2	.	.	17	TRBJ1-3	TGTGCCAGCAGCCAGGGGGGATTGGCGTACTCTGGAAACACCATATATTTT	CASSQGGLAYSGNTIYF
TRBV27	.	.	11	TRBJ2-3	TGTGCCAGCAGTCATACAGATACGCAGTATTTT	CASSHTDTQYF
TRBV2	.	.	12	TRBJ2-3	TGTGCCAGCAAAATGTACACAGATACGCAGTATTTT	CASKMYTDTQYF
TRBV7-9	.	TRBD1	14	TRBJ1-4	TGTGCCAGCAGCTCGGGACAGGGCCGGGAAAAACTGTTTTTT	CASSSGQGREKLFF
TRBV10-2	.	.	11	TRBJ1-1	TGCGCCAGCAGCAGGGCATATGAAGCTTTCTTT	CASSRAYEAFF
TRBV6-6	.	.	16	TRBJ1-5	TGTGCCAGCAGCAAAGGGACAAAAAATAGCAATCAGCCCCAGCATTTT	CASSKGTKNSNQPQHF
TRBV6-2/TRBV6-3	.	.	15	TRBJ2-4	TGTGCCAGCAGTGCAGGGTCTGCGGCCAAAAACATTCAGTACTTC	CASSAGSAAKNIQYF
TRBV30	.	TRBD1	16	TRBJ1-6	TGTGCCTGGAGTCCAGGGGGTAGCTCCTATAATTCACCCCTCCACTTT	CAWSPGGSSYNSPLHF
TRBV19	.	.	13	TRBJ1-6	TGTGCCACTAGGACAGATTATAATTCACCCCTCCACTTT	CATRTDYNSPLHF
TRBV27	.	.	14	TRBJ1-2	TGTGCCAGCAGTTTATCAGCAGGGATCAGCGGCTACACCTTC	CASSLSAGISGYTF
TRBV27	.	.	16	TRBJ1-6	TGTGCCAGCAGTCCAACGTCAACAGGGATTAATTCACCCCTCCACTTT	CASSPTSTGINSPLHF
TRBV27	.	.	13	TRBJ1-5	TGTGCCAGCAGTTTATCCAACAATCAGCCCCAGCATTTT	CASSLSNNQPQHF
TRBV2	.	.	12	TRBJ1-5	TGTGCCAGCAGTCAACGGGGTCAGCCCCAGCATTTT	CASSQRGQPQHF
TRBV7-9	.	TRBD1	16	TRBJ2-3	TGTGCCAGCAGTCCAGCACCATTCACAGGGGCAGATACGCAGTATTTT	CASSPAPFTGADTQYF
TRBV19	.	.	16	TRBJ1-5	TGTGCCAGTTCGGAGGCCTCGCCGGGAGGCAATCAGCCCCAGCATTTT	CASSEASPGGNQPQHF
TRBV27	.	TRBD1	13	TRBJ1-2	TGTGCCAGCAGTGTACAGGGGAAGGATGGCTACACCTTC	CASSVQGKDGYTF
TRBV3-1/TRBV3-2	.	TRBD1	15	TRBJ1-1	TGTGCCAGCAGCCCTCGACAGGGGACGAACACTGAAGCTTTCTTT	CASSPRQGTNTEAFF
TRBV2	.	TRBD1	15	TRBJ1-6	TGTGCCAGCAGTGCGGACAGGTCTTATAATTCACCCCTCCACTTT	CASSADRSYNSPLHF
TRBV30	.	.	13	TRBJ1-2	TGTGCCTGGAGTGAGGCCAGGGAAGCTGGCTACACCTTC	CAWSEAREAGYTF
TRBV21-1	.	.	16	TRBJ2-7	TGTGCCAGCAGCAAAGCGGGAGGAGGGACAGGGTACGAGCAGTACTTC	CASSKAGGGTGYEQYF
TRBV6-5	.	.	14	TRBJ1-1	TGTGCCAGCAGTTACTCTTTCGGGGGGTATGAAGCTTTCTTT	CASSYSFGGYEAFF
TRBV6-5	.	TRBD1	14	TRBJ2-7	TGTGCCAGCAGTTACCGGACAGGGGGGGACGAGCAGTACTTC	CASSYRTGGDEQYF
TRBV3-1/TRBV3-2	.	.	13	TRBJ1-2	TGTGCCAGCAGCCAAGGCAGGAACTATGGCTACACCTTC	CASSQGRNYGYTF
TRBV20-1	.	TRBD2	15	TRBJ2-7	TGCAGTGCTAGTGGGGGGACTAGCGGTTCCTACGAGCAGTACTTC	CSASGGTSGSYEQYF
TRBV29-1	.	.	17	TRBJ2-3	TGCGGCGTTGCTTGGGGGGGCAGCGGGACGGCCAGAGATACGCAGTATTTT	CGVAWGGSGTARDTQYF
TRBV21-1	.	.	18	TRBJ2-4	TGTGCCAGCAGCAAAGGTACTAGCGGGAGGTCGGTCAAAAACATTCAGTACTTC	CASSKGTSGRSVKNIQYF
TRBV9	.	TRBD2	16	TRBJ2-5	TGTGCCAGCAGCGTAGCGGGACTAGCGAATGAGGAGACCCAGTACTTC	CASSVAGLANEETQYF
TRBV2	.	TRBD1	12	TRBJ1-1	TGTGCCAGCAGCGGGGACAGGGCCGAAGCTTTCTTT	CASSGDRAEAFF
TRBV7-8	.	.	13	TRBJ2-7	TGTGCCAGCAGCTTTGGGAGGCTCAACGAGCAGTACTTC	CASSFGRLNEQYF
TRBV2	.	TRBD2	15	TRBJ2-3	TGTGCCAGCAGTCGGTTAGCGGGAGGAGCAGATACGCAGTATTTT	CASSRLAGGADTQYF
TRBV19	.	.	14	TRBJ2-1	TGTGCCAGTAGTATCTCCATGGGAGGAGGGAAGCAGTTCTTC	CASSISMGGGKQFF
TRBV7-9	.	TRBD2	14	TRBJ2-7	TGTGCCAGCAGCTTTCTAGCGGAGGGGTACGAGCAGTACTTC	CASSFLAEGYEQYF
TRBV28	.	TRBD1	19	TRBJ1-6	TGTGCCAGCAGCCCCGGGTTAGGCGACAGGGGTTTTTATAATTCACCCCTCCACTTT	CASSPGLGDRGFYNSPLHF
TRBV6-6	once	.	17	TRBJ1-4	TGTGCCAGCAGTCAACTAAAGGGGGGGACAACTAATGAAAAACTGTTTTTT	CASSQLKGGTTNEKLFF
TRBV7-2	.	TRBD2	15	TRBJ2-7	TGTGCCAGCAGCTTAGAAGGGACTAGCTCCTACGAGCAGTACTTC	CASSLEGTSSYEQYF
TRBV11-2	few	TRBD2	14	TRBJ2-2	TGTGCCAGCAGCTTCGACGGGGGGTGGCGGGAGCTGTTTTTT	CASSFDGGWRELFF
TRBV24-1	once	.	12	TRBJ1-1	TGTGCCACCAGTGACTCCGACACTGAAGCTTTCTTT	CATSDSDTEAFF
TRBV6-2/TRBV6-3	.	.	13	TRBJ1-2	TGTGCCAGCAGTTTCGATCAGGGTGCTGGCTACACCTTC	CASSFDQGAGYTF
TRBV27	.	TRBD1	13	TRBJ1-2	TGTGCCAGCAGGACGACAGGGACAGTCGGCTACACCTTC	CASRTTGTVGYTF
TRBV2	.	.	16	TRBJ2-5	TGTGCCAGCACCCCAAGGAGGGCGGCGGTGCAAGAGACCCAGTACTTC	CASTPRRAAVQETQYF
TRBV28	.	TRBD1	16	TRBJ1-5	TGTGCCAGCGCCGAACCGGGACAGGGGAGAAGTCAGCCCCAGCATTTT	CASAEPGQGRSQPQHF
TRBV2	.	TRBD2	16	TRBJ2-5	TGTGCCAGCAGGGGGACTAGCGGGAGGAGTACTGAGACCCAGTACTTC	CASRGTSGRSTETQYF
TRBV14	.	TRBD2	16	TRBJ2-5	TGTGCCAGCAGCCAATGGGGACTAGCGGGAAGGGAGACCCAGTACTTC	CASSQWGLAGRETQYF
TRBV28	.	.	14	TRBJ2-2	TGTGCCAGCCTTCAGCCAGCGCGCGCCGGGGAGCTGTTTTTT	CASLQPARAGELFF
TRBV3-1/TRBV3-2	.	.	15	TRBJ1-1	TGTGCCAGCAGCCAAGTCAGAAGGGGGTTCACTGAAGCTTTCTTT	CASSQVRRGFTEAFF
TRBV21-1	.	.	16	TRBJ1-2	TGTGCCAGCAGCCCTACTAAGGGCAGGGGGAACTATGGCTACACCTTC	CASSPTKGRGNYGYTF
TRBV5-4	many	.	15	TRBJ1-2	TGTGCCAGCAGCTTGGCCAATTTGCGGTACTATGGCTACACCTTC	CASSLANLRYYGYTF
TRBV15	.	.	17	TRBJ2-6	TGTGCCACCAGCAGAGATCAGATCGATGCTGGGGCCAACGTCCTGACTTTC	CATSRDQIDAGANVLTF
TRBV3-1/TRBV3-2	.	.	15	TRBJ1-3	TGTGCCAGCAGCCAAGATCTCTCCTATGGAAACACCATATATTTT	CASSQDLSYGNTIYF
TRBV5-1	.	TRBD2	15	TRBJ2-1	TGCGCCAGCAGCATAATAGCGGGAGGGCCGAGTGAGCAGTTCTTC	CASSIIAGGPSEQFF
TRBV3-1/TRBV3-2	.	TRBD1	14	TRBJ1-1	TGTGCCAGCAGCAGACAGGGGGCGCTCTCTGAAGCTTTCTTT	CASSRQGALSEAFF
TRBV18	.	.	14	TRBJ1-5	TGTGCCAGCTCACCCCTTGGGACTACTCAGCCCCAGCATTTT	CASSPLGTTQPQHF
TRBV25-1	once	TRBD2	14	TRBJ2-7	TGTGCCAGCAGTGCGTTTAGCGGGAGGACCGAGCAGTACTTC	CASSAFSGRTEQYF
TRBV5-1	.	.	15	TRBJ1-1	TGCGCCAGCAGCCCCTCCCAGACAGGAGGCACTGAAGCTTTCTTT	CASSPSQTGGTEAFF
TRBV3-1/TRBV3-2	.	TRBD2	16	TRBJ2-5	TGTGCCAGCAGCCTCTTAGCGGGAGGGATAGGAGAGACCCAGTACTTC	CASSLLAGGIGETQYF